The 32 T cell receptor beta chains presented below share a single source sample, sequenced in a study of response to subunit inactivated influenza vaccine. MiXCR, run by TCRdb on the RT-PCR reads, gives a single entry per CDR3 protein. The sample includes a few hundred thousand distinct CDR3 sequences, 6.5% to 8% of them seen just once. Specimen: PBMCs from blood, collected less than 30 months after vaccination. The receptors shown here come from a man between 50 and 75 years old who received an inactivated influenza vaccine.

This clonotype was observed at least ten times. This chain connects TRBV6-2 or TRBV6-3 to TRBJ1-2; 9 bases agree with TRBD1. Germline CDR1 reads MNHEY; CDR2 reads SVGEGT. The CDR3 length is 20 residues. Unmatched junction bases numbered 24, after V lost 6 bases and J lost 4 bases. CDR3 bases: TGTGCCAGCAGCCCGGGACAGGGAAGGGAACCCCATCGATCGATCTATGGCTACACCTTC. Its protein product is CASSPGQGREPHRSIYGYTF.

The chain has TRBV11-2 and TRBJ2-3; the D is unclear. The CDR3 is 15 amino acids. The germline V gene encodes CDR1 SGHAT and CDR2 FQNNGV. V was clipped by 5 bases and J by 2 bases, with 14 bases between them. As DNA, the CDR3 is TGTGCCAGCAGCCCGGGTTTCTCCAACACAGATACGCAGTATTTT. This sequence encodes CASSPGFSNTDTQYF.

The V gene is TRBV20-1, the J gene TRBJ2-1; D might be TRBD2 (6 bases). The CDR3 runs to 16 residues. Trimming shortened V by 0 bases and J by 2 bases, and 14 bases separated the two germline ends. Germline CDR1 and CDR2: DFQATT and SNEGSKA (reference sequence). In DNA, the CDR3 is TGCAGTGCTAGAGACCCTAGCGCTCGGACCTACAATGAGCAGTTCTTC. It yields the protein CSARDPSARTYNEQFF.

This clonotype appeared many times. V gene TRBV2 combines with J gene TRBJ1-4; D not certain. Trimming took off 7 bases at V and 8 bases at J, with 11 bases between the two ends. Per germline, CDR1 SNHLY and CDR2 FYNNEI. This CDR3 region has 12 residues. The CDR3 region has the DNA TGTGCCAGCACTGCAGTGGGGGAAAAACTGTTTTTT. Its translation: CASTAVGEKLFF.

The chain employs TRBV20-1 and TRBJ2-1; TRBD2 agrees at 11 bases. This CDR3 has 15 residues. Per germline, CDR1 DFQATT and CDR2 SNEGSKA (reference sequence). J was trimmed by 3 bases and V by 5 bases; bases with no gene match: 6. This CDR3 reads CSAVTSGVVYNEQFF. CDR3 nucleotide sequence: TGCAGTGCTGTGACTAGCGGGGTCGTCTACAATGAGCAGTTCTTC.

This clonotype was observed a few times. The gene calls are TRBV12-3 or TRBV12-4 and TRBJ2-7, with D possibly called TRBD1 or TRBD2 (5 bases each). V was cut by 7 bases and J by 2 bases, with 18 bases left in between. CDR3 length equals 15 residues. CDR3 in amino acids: CASTPGSGRTYEQYF. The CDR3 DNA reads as TGTGCCAGCACCCCTGGGTCGGGGCGAACCTACGAGCAGTACTTC.

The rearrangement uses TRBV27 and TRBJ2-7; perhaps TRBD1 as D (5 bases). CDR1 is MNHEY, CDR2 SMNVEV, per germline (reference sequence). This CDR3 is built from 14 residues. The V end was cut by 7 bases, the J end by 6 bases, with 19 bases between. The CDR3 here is CASKGQGLLGEQYF. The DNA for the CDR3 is TGTGCCAGCAAGGGGCAGGGCCTTCTGGGCGAGCAGTACTTC.

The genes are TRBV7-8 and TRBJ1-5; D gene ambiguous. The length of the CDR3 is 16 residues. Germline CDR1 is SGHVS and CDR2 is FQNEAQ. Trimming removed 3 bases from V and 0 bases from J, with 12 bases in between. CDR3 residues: CASSFNSLNSNQPQHF. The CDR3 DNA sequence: TGTGCCAGCAGCTTCAATTCTCTGAATAGCAATCAGCCCCAGCATTTT.

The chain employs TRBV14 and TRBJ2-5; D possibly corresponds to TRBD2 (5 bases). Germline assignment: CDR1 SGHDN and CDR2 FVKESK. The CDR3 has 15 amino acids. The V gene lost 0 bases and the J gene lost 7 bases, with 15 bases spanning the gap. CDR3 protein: CASSQDFTRRGTQYF. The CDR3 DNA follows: TGTGCCAGCAGCCAAGATTTCACTCGCCGGGGGACCCAGTACTTC.

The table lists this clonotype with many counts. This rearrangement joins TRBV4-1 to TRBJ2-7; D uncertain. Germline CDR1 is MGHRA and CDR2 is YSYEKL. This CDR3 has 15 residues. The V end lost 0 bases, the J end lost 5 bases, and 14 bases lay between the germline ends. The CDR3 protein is CASSQDKTRGNEQYF. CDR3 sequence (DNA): TGCGCCAGCAGCCAAGATAAGACTCGAGGCAACGAGCAGTACTTC.

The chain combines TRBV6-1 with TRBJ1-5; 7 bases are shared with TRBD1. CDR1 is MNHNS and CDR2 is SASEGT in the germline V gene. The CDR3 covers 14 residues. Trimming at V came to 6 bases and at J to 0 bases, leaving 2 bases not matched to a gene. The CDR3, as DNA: TGTGCCAGCAGGACAGGGTTTAGCAATCAGCCCCAGCATTTT. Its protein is CASRTGFSNQPQHF.

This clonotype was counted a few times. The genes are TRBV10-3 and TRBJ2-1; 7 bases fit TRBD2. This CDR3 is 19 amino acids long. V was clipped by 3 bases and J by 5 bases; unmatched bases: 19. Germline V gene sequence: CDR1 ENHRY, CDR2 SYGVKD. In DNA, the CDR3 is TGTGCCATCAGTGATCCGGGACTACCAACTCTTAACATAAACAATGAGCAGTTCTTC. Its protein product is CAISDPGLPTLNINNEQFF.

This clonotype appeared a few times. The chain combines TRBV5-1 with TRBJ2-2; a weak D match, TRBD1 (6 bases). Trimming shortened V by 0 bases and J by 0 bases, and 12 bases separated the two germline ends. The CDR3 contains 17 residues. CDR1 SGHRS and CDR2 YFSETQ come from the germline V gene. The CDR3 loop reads CASSLEPGHANTGELFF. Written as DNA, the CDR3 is TGCGCCAGCAGCTTGGAACCGGGACACGCGAACACCGGGGAGCTGTTTTTT.

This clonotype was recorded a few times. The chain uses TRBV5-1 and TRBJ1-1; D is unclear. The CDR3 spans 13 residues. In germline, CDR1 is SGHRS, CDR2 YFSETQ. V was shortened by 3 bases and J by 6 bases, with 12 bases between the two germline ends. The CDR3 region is CASSSTVLAEAFF. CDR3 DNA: TGCGCCAGCAGCTCTACTGTACTCGCTGAAGCTTTCTTT.

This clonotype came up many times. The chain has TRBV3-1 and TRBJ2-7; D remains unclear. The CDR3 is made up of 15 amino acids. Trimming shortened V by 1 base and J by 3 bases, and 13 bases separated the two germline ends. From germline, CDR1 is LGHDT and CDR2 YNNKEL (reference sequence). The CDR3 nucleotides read TGTGCCAGCAGCCAAGGATTAGCAATTATCTACGAGCAGTACTTC. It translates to CASSQGLAIIYEQYF.

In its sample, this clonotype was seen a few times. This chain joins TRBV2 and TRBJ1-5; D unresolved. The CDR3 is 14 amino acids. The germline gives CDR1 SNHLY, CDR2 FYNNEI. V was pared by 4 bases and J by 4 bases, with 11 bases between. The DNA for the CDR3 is TGTGCCAGCAGTGGGGCCGTTACTAATCAGCCCCAGCATTTT. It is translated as CASSGAVTNQPQHF.

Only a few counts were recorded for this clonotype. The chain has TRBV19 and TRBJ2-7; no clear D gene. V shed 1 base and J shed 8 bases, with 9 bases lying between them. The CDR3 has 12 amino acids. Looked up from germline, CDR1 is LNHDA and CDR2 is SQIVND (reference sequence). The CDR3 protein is CASSIAPGQQYF. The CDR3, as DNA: TGTGCCAGTAGTATAGCCCCCGGACAGCAGTACTTC.

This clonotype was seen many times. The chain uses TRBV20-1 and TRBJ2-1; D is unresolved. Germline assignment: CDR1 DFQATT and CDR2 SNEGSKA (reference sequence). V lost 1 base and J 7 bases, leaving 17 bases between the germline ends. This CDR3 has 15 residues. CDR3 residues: CSARGRNRFGNEQFF. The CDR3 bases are TGCAGTGCTAGAGGGCGTAATCGGTTCGGGAATGAGCAGTTCTTC.

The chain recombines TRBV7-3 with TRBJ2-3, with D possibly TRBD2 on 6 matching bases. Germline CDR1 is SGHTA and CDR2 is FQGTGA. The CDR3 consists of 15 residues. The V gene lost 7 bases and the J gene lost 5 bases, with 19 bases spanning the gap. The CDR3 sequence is CASNSRGTVRDTQYF. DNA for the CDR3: TGTGCCAGCAACTCAAGAGGGACTGTCAGAGATACGCAGTATTTT.

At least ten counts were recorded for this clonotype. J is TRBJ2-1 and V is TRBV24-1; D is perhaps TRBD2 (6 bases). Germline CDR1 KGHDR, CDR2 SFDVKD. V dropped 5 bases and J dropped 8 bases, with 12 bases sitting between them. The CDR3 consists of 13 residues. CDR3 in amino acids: CATSGLVGDEQFF. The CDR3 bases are TGTGCCACCAGTGGACTAGTGGGCGATGAGCAGTTCTTC.

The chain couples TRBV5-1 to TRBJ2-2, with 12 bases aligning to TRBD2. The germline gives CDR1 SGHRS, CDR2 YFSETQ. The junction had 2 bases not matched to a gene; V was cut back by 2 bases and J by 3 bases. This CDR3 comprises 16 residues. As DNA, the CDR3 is TGCGCCAGCAGCTTCGGACTAGCGGGACACACCGGGGAGCTGTTTTTT. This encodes CASSFGLAGHTGELFF.

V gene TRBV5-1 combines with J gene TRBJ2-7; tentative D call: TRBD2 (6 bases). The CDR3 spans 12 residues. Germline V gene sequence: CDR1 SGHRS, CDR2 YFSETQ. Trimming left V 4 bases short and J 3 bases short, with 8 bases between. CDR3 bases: TGCGCCAGCAGCCCGGACTACTACGAGCAGTACTTC. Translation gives CASSPDYYEQYF. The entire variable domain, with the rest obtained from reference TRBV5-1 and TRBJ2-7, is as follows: KAGVTQTPRYLIKTRGQQVTLSCSPISGHRSVSWYQQTPGQGLQFLFEYFSETQRNKGNFPGRFSGRQFSNSRSEMNVSTLELGDSALYLCASSPDYYEQYFGPGTRLTVT.

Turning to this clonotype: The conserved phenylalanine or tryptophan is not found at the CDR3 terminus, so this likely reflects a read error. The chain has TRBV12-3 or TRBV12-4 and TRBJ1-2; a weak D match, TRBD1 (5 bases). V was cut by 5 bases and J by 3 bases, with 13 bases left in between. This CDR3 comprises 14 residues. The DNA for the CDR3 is TGTGCCAGCAGTCCCGGGGGGGGGTACTATGGCTACACCGTC. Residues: CASSPGGGYYGYTV.

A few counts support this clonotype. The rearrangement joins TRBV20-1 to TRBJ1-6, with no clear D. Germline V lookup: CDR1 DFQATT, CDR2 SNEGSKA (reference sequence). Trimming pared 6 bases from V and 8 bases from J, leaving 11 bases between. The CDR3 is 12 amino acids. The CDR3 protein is CSAKTGDSPLHF. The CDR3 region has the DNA TGCAGTGCAAAAACGGGCGATTCACCCCTCCACTTT.

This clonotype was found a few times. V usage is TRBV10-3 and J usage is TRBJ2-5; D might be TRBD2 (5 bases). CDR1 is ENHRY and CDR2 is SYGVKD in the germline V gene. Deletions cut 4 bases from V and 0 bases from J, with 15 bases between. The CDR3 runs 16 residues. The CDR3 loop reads CAISGSSPSYQETQYF. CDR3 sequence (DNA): TGTGCCATCAGTGGTTCTAGCCCTTCGTACCAAGAGACCCAGTACTTC.

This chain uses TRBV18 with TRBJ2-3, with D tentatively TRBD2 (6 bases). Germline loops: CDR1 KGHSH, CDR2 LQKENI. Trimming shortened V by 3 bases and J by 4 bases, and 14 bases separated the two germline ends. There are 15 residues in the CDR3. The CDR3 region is CASSPSGPPPDTQYF. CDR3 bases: TGTGCCAGCTCACCGAGCGGGCCCCCTCCAGATACGCAGTATTTT. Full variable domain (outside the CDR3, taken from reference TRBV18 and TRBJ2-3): NAGVMQNPRHLVRRRGQEARLRCSPMKGHSHVYWYRQLPEEGLKFMVYLQKENIIDESGMPKERFSAEFPKEGPSILRIQQVVRGDSAAYFCASSPSGPPPDTQYFGPGTRLTVL.

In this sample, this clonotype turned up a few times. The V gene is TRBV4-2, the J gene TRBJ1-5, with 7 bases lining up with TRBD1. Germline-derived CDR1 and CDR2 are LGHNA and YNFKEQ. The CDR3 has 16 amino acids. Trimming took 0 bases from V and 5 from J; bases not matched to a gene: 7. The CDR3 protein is CASSQETQGVHQPQHF. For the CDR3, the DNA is TGTGCCAGCAGCCAAGAGACTCAGGGGGTGCATCAGCCCCAGCATTTT.

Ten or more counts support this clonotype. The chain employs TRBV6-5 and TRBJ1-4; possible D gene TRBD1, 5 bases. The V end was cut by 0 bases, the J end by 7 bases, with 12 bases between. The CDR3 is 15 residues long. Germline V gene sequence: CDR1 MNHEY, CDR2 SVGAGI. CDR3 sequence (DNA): TGTGCCAGCAGTTACTCTTGGCAGGGAAGTGAAAAACTGTTTTTT. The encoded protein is CASSYSWQGSEKLFF.

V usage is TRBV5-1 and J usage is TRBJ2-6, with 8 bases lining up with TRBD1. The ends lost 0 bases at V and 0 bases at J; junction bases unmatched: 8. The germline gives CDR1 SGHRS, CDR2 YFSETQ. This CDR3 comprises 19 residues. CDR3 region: CASSLGRGLSGSGANVLTF. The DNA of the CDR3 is TGCGCCAGCAGCTTGGGCAGGGGGCTATCTGGCTCTGGGGCCAACGTCCTGACTTTC.

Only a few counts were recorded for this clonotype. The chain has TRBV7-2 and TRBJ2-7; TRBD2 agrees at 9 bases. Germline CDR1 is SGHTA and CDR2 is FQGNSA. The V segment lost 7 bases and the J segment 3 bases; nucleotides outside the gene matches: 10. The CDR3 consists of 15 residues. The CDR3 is CASTPASGTIYEQYF. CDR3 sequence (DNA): TGTGCCAGCACCCCGGCTAGCGGGACGATCTACGAGCAGTACTTC.

As DNA, the CDR3 is TGTGCCAGCAGCGGCGGGACTAGCGGGAGGTACGAGCAGTACTTC. It translates to CASSGGTSGRYEQYF. This rearrangement joins TRBV9 to TRBJ2-7; 15 bases fit TRBD2. Trimming at V came to 3 bases and at J to 4 bases, leaving 2 bases not matched to a gene. In germline, CDR1 is SGDLS, CDR2 YYNGEE. The CDR3 is 15 amino acids.

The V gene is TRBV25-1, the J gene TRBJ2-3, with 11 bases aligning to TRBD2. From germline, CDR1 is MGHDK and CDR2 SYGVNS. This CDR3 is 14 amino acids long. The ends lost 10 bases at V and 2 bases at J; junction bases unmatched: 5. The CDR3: CATRLAGLTDTQYF. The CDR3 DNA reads TGTGCCACTAGACTAGCGGGACTCACAGATACGCAGTATTTT.